The next 23 T cell receptor beta chains were all read from a single sample in a study of regulatory T cells in long-lasting Graves disease (dated by TCRdb to the early 2020s). The library was built by means of multiplex PCR. Data came from an Illumina HiSeq 4000. CDR3 regions were amplified by Arm-PCR with iRepertoire HTBI primers to construct TCR beta libraries. TCRdb itself trimmed the public reads at Q25 with fastp, ran MiXCR and retained productive beta chains. Merged by CDR3 protein, the rows form single entries marked with the most common genes and DNA. For this sample the table gives roughly 300,000 distinct CDR3 sequences, of which more than 20% were detected only once. The leading ten clones occupy about 56% of the sample. The time point label on this specimen signifies: persistent/refractory GD, antithyroid drugs over 5 years with positive TRAb. For both TCR sequencing and RNA sequencing, RNA was extracted from PBMCs using TRIzol.

This sample comprised peripheral blood mononuclear cells (PBMCs), obtained when the disease was refractory, from a patient treated with antithyroid drugs. The receptors come from a female donor with Graves disease.

Note on this clonotype: A single base separates this from a much larger clone, so it may be a read error. Since no conserved phenylalanine or tryptophan closes the CDR3, a read error is the likely cause. The rearrangement uses TRBV3-1 and TRBJ2-5; a weak D match, TRBD2 (5 bases). Germline assignment: CDR1 LGHDT and CDR2 YNNKEL (reference sequence). Trimming took off 1 base at V and 2 bases at J, with 8 bases between the two ends. The CDR3 totals 14 residues. In nucleotides, the CDR3 is TGTGCCAGCAGCCAAGGGGAGAATCAAGAGACCCAGTACCTC. This codes for CASSQGENQETQYL.

This clonotype was found a few times. Sequence at one end of the junction differs from germline and may be a read error. V and J are TRBV4-3 and TRBJ2-7; 10 bases agree with TRBD2. Germline V gene sequence: CDR1 LGHNA, CDR2 YSLEER. The CDR3 contains 12 residues. The CDR3 nucleotides are TGCGCCTTCTCCGCCTTACTGGCTAGCGGGGGCTTC. Translation: CAFSALLASGGF.

This clonotype was observed a few times. The gene calls are TRBV28 and TRBJ2-7, with 11 bases that match TRBD2. Germline CDR1 and CDR2: MDHEN and SYDVKM. The junction had 11 bases not matched to a gene; V was cut back by 5 bases and J by 2 bases. The CDR3 totals 17 residues. DNA for the CDR3: TGTGCCAGCAGTGACCCCCCTCTAGCGGGAGGCACCTACGAGCAGTACTTC. As protein: CASSDPPLAGGTYEQYF.

Many counts were recorded for this clonotype. CDR3 in DNA: TGTGCCAGCAGTTTATATCAGGTGTCGGGCAATCAGCCCCAGCATTTT. This translates into CASSLYQVSGNQPQHF. The chain is built from TRBV28 and TRBJ1-5; D is unresolved. Germline CDR1 reads MDHEN; CDR2 reads SYDVKM. V was pared by 1 base and J by 2 bases, with 12 bases between. This CDR3 comprises 16 residues.

This clonotype was picked up many times. The V gene is TRBV27, the J gene TRBJ1-1; TRBD1 agrees at 7 bases. Germline loops: CDR1 MNHEY, CDR2 SMNVEV (reference sequence). V gave up 8 bases and J gave up 4 bases; unmatched junction bases: 10. The CDR3 totals 14 residues. For the CDR3, the DNA is TGTGCCAGCGGCCGACAGGGTCTATTCACTGAAGCTTTCTTT. This encodes CASGRQGLFTEAFF.

This clonotype occurred many times. V is TRBV28 and J is TRBJ1-5; maybe TRBD1 (5 bases). CDR3 length: 14 residues. Trimming took off 6 bases at V and 2 bases at J, with 11 bases between the two ends. Germline V gives CDR1 MDHEN, CDR2 SYDVKM. The DNA of the CDR3 is TGTGCCAGCAGCCAAGGGGCACGCAATCAGCCCCAGCATTTT. It translates to CASSQGARNQPQHF.

This clonotype has only a few counts. The chain carries TRBV7-2 and TRBJ2-2; 11 bases are a match to TRBD2. CDR1 is SGHTA, CDR2 FQGNSA, per germline. V shed 2 bases, J shed 6 bases, and the junction held 8 bases outside the gene matches. The CDR3 extends over 17 amino acids. In DNA form, the CDR3 reads TGTGCCAGCAGCTTATACCTAGCGGGAGGTCTTTCCGGGGAGCTGTTTTTT. Protein sequence: CASSLYLAGGLSGELFF. The full variable domain, completed using reference TRBV7-2 and TRBJ2-2, is GAGVSQSPSNKVTEKGKDVELRCDPISGHTALYWYRQSLGQGLEFLIYFQGNSAPDKSGLPSDRFSAERTGGSVSTLTIQRTQQEDSAVYLCASSLYLAGGLSGELFFGEGSRLTVL.

The J gene is TRBJ1-4, the V gene TRBV3-1; D is unclear. CDR1 is LGHDT, CDR2 YNNKEL, per germline (reference sequence). Trimming stripped 3 bases from V and 5 bases from J, with 13 bases between. The CDR3 loop spans 15 amino acids. This CDR3 is CASSQPTAGNEKLFF. The CDR3 DNA reads as TGTGCCAGCAGCCAGCCGACGGCCGGGAATGAAAAACTGTTTTTT.

This clonotype was picked up many times. The chain has TRBV3-1 and TRBJ2-7, with TRBD1 matching 9 bases. The junction had 1 base not matched to a gene; V was cut back by 2 bases and J by 2 bases. The germline V gene encodes CDR1 LGHDT and CDR2 YNNKEL (reference sequence). CDR3 length: 14 amino acids. DNA of the CDR3: TGTGCCAGCAGCCAATGGACAGGGGCCTACGAGCAGTACTTC. Translating gives CASSQWTGAYEQYF.

This chain joins TRBV19 and TRBJ1-5, with 7 bases matching TRBD1. Germline-derived CDR1 and CDR2 are LNHDA and SQIVND (reference sequence). Trimming took 4 bases from V and 0 from J; bases not matched to a gene: 3. This CDR3 comprises 15 residues. The CDR3 reads CASSRRQGSNQPQHF. Here the CDR3 DNA reads TGTGCCAGTAGTAGGAGACAGGGTAGCAATCAGCCCCAGCATTTT.

This chain links TRBV19 with TRBJ2-5, with 8 bases matching TRBD1. Germline CDR1 is LNHDA and CDR2 is SQIVND (reference sequence). CDR3 length: 15 amino acids. J lost 2 bases, V lost 4 bases, and 6 bases had no gene match. CDR3 DNA sequence: TGTGCCAGTAGTACCCAACAGGGGGTGCAAGAGACCCAGTACTTC. This gives the protein CASSTQQGVQETQYF.

This clonotype was picked up many times. The V and J genes are TRBV6-1 and TRBJ2-2, with 8 bases fitting TRBD1. This CDR3 contains 15 residues. In germline, CDR1 is MNHNS, CDR2 SASEGT. V was pared by 6 bases and J by 2 bases, with 5 bases of the junction left unmatched. The CDR3 spells CASRPDRDNTGELFF. CDR3 nucleotide sequence: TGTGCCAGCAGACCGGACAGGGACAACACCGGGGAGCTGTTTTTT.

This clonotype has ten or more counts. The chain links TRBV30 to TRBJ1-4; TRBD1 might be the D (5 bases). The CDR3 covers 13 residues. Germline V gene sequence: CDR1 GTSNPN, CDR2 SVGIG (reference sequence). V was shortened by 0 bases and J by 7 bases, with 9 bases between the two germline ends. CDR3 DNA sequence: TGTGCCTGGAGTGTGTCAGGGAGTGAAAAACTGTTTTTT. Translating gives CAWSVSGSEKLFF.

This clonotype has at least ten counts. V and J are TRBV11-2 and TRBJ2-5; D not certain. This CDR3 spans 15 amino acids. Germline V gene sequence: CDR1 SGHAT, CDR2 FQNNGV. Trimming pared 0 bases from V and 2 bases from J, leaving 10 bases between. CDR3 bases: TGTGCCAGCAGCTTAGATTGGTCTATTCAAGAGACCCAGTACTTC. Translating gives CASSLDWSIQETQYF. Filled out from reference TRBV11-2 and TRBJ2-5, the complete variable domain reads EAGVAQSPRYKIIEKRQSVAFWCNPISGHATLYWYQQILGQGPKLLIQFQNNGVVDDSQLPKDRFSAERLKGVDSTLKIQPAKLEDSAVYLCASSLDWSIQETQYFGPGTRLLVL.

The chain joins TRBV7-2 to TRBJ2-1; possibly TRBD1 for D (6 bases). Germline CDR1 reads SGHTA; CDR2 reads FQGNSA. The CDR3 has 14 amino acids. V was cut by 5 bases and J by 4 bases, with 12 bases left in between. In DNA form, the CDR3 reads TGTGCCAGCAGCCTGCGAACAGGGTACAATGAGCAGTTCTTC. This sequence encodes CASSLRTGYNEQFF.

This chain connects TRBV7-2 to TRBJ2-5; D perhaps matches TRBD2 (5 bases). CDR3 length equals 15 residues. V was clipped by 4 bases and J by 3 bases, with 15 bases between them. CDR1 is SGHTA and CDR2 is FQGNSA in the germline V gene. The CDR3, as DNA: TGTGCCAGCAGCTCAGCAGACTACCCAAAAGAGACCCAGTACTTC. Translating gives CASSSADYPKETQYF.

This clonotype was detected ten times or more. The gene calls are TRBV7-9 and TRBJ2-7; a weak D match, TRBD2 (6 bases). Germline V gene lookup returns CDR1 SEHNR and CDR2 FQNEAQ (reference sequence). V was pared by 2 bases and J by 7 bases, with 15 bases between. The CDR3 runs 14 residues. The CDR3 DNA reads TGTGCCAGCAGCTTAACGGGACTCGGCTCTGAGCAGTACTTC. It translates to CASSLTGLGSEQYF.

Here the CDR3 reads CSAMQPRTYGYTF. The CDR3, as DNA: TGCAGTGCTATGCAGCCGAGAACTTATGGCTACACCTTC. The chain employs TRBV20-1 and TRBJ1-2; D is uncertain. Germline V gives CDR1 DFQATT, CDR2 SNEGSKA (reference sequence). This CDR3 has 13 residues. V dropped 4 bases and J dropped 5 bases, with 14 bases sitting between them.

CDR3 in amino acids: CASSIQDVQPQHF. The CDR3 DNA is TGTGCCAGTAGTATCCAGGATGTACAGCCCCAGCATTTT. The chain couples TRBV19 to TRBJ1-5; the D is unclear. V lost 3 bases and J lost 7, with 10 bases in between. CDR3 length equals 13 residues. Germline lookup yields CDR1 LNHDA and CDR2 SQIVND (reference sequence).

On this clonotype itself: Possible read error: a much larger clone is one base away. The CDR3, as DNA: TGTGCCGGCAGCTTAGCCCCGGGACATGTCACCGGGGAGCTGTTTTTT. It encodes CAGSLAPGHVTGELFF. V usage is TRBV11-2 and J usage is TRBJ2-2, with D possibly matching TRBD1 (6 bases). CDR1 is SGHAT, CDR2 FQNNGV, per germline. The CDR3 is made up of 16 amino acids.

The table lists this clonotype with many counts. The chain uses TRBV20-1 and TRBJ1-1; D possibly corresponds to TRBD1 (6 bases). V lost 6 bases to trimming and J lost 0 bases, with 11 bases between them. CDR3 length equals 13 residues. CDR1 DFQATT and CDR2 SNEGSKA come from the germline V gene (reference sequence). CDR3 in amino acids: CSATGHVNTEAFF. CDR3 DNA sequence: TGCAGTGCAACGGGACACGTGAACACTGAAGCTTTCTTT.

CDR3 sequence: CSALRDRGRGETQYF. The CDR3 DNA reads TGCAGTGCTCTTCGGGACAGGGGACGGGGAGAGACCCAGTACTTC. The rearrangement links TRBV20-1 to TRBJ2-5; 10 positions agree with TRBD1. Trimming cost V 5 bases and J 4 bases; bases outside gene matches: 10. The germline V gene encodes CDR1 DFQATT and CDR2 SNEGSKA (reference sequence). The CDR3 is made up of 15 amino acids.

This clonotype was found many times. This sequence joins TRBV11-2 and TRBJ2-7; D is perhaps TRBD1 (5 bases). CDR1 and CDR2 from the germline V gene are SGHAT and FQNNGV. The germline V and J ends were trimmed by 2 bases and 3 bases, with 11 bases remaining between them. The CDR3 contains 14 residues. Here the CDR3 reads CASSLNRNSYEQYF. The CDR3 DNA follows: TGTGCCAGCAGCTTAAACAGGAACAGCTACGAGCAGTACTTC.